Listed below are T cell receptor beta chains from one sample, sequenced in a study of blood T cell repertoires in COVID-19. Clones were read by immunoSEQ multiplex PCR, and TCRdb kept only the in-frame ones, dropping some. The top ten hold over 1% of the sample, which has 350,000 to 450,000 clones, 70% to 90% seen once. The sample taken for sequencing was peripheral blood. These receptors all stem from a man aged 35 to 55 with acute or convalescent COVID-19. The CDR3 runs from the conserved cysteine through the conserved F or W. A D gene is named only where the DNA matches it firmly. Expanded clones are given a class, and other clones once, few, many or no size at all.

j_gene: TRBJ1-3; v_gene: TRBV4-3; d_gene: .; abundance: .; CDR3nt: TGCGCCAGCAGCCAAGGGGTAGGGGCAAATGGAAACACCATATATTTT; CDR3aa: CASSQGVGANGNTIYF
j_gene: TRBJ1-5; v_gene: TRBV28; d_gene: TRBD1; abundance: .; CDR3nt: TGTGCCAGCAGTAATCTCCAGGGGGACAATCAGCCCCAGCATTTT; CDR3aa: CASSNLQGDNQPQHF
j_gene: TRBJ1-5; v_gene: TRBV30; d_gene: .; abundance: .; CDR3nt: TGTGCCTGGAGTGACGGACAGAGCAGCAATCAGCCCCAGCATTTT; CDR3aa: CAWSDGQSSNQPQHF
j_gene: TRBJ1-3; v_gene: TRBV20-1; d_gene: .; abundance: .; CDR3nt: TGCAGTGCTAGTAATGGTATTGTAGATGGAAACACCATATATTTT; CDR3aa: CSASNGIVDGNTIYF
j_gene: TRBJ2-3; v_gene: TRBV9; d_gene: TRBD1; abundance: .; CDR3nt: TGTGCCAGCAGCCGGGACAGTACAGATACGCAGTATTTT; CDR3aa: CASSRDSTDTQYF
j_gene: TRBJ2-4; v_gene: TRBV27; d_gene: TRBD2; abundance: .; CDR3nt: TGTGCCAGCAGGCGACTAGCGGGGGGCCTTTGGAACATTCAGTACTTC; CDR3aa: CASRRLAGGLWNIQYF
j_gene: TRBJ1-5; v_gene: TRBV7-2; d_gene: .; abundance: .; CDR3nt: TGTGCCAGCAGCTTAGCGAGATTTAATCAGCCCCAGCATTTT; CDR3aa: CASSLARFNQPQHF
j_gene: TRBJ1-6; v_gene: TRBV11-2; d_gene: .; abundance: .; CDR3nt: TGTGCCAGCAGCTTAAGTAACGGACCCCTCCACTTT; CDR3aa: CASSLSNGPLHF
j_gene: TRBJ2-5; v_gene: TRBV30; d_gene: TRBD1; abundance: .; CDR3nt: TGTGCCTGGAGCGCAGGGGGCCAAGAGACCCAGTACTTC; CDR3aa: CAWSAGGQETQYF
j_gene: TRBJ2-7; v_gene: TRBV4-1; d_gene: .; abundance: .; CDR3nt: TGCGCCAGCCGGGACTCAATTCGGACGCAGTACTTC; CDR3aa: CASRDSIRTQYF
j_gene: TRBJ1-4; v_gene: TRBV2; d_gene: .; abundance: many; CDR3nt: TGTGCCAGCAAAGTCGGGACAATTAATGAAAAACTGTTTTTT; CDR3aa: CASKVGTINEKLFF
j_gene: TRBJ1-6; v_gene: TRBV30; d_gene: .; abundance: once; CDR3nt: TGTGCCTGGAGTCTTGCGGTGGCGAATTCACCCCTCCACTTT; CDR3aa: CAWSLAVANSPLHF
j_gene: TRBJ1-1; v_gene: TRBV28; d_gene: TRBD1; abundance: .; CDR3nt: TGTGCCAGCAGTCGACAGGGGAACACTGAAGCTTTCTTT; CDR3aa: CASSRQGNTEAFF
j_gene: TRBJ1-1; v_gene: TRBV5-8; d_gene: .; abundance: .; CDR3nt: TGTGCCAGCAGCTTTGGACAACCAGGGATTGAAGCTTTCTTT; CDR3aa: CASSFGQPGIEAFF